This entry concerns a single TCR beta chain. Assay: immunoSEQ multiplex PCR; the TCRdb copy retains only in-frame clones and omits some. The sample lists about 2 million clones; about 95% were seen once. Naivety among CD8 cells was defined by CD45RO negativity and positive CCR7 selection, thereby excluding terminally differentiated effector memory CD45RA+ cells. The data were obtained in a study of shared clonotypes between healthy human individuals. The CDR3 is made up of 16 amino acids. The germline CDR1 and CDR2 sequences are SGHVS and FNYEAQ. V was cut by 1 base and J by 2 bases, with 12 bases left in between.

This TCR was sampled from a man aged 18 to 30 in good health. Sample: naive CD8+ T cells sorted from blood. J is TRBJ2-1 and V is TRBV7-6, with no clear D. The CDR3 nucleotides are TGTGCCAGCAGCTTAGATGGGGAAATCCCCTACAATGAGCAGTTCTTC. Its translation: CASSLDGEIPYNEQFF.